These 28 T cell receptor beta chains originate from one sample sequenced in a study of shared clonotypes between healthy human individuals. The protocol was immunoSEQ multiplex PCR, while the TCRdb copy is restricted to in-frame clones and leaves out a portion. The sample carries about 960,000 clones, 76% recorded once. The sample taken for sequencing was memory CD4+ T cells sorted from blood. Subset: CD45RA-negative fraction. The receptors derive from a man between 18 and 29 years old in good health.

The CDR3 region has the DNA TGTGCCAGCAGCTTCGCGTTGGGTCAGCCCCAGCATTTT. It is translated as CASSFALGQPQHF. The rearrangement links TRBV11-1 to TRBJ1-5, with unresolved D. CDR1 is SGHAT and CDR2 is FQDESV in the germline V gene (reference sequence). The CDR3 sequence is 13 residues long. The V and J ends lost 3 bases and 6 bases respectively, with 9 bases between them.

This chain joins TRBV18 and TRBJ2-7; D is possibly TRBD2 (6 bases). Germline CDR1 and CDR2: KGHSH and LQKENI. V was trimmed by 3 bases and J by 2 bases, leaving 14 bases between them. The CDR3 sequence is 15 residues long. The CDR3 DNA reads as TGTGCCAGCTCACCTGGACACGGGGGAACCTACGAGCAGTACTTC. Translation gives CASSPGHGGTYEQYF.

The gene calls are TRBV6-5 and TRBJ1-5; no reliable D call. This CDR3 has 16 residues. V gave up 2 bases and J gave up 4 bases, with 15 bases separating them. Germline loops: CDR1 MNHEY, CDR2 SVGAGI. CDR3 in DNA: TGTGCCAGCAGTTACGATTCGACGTTTGCTAATCAGCCCCAGCATTTT. Residues: CASSYDSTFANQPQHF.

The chain links TRBV7-2 to TRBJ2-1; TRBD1 matches at 7 bases. CDR3 length equals 12 residues. The germline V gene has CDR1 SGHTA and CDR2 FQGNSA. The J segment lost 7 bases and the V segment lost 4 bases, leaving 1 base of the junction unmatched. For the CDR3, the DNA is TGTGCCAGCAGCTACAGGGGAAATGAGCAGTTCTTC. It translates to CASSYRGNEQFF.

Points on this clone: Other DNA sequences within the sample encode an identical CDR3. This chain uses TRBV2 with TRBJ2-2, with a weak D call TRBD1 (6 bases). The CDR3 contains 15 residues. V gave up 4 bases and J gave up 0 bases, with 9 bases separating them. Germline V gives CDR1 SNHLY, CDR2 FYNNEI. CDR3 protein: CASSAQGTNTGELFF. Written as DNA, the CDR3 is TGTGCCAGCAGTGCACAGGGAACGAACACCGGGGAGCTGTTTTTT.

A word on this clone: The sample has other DNA sequences that encode this CDR3 too. This chain links TRBV10-3 with TRBJ1-2; 8 nucleotides line up with TRBD1. V was clipped by 4 bases and J by 4 bases; unmatched bases: 2. Germline CDR1 ENHRY, CDR2 SYGVKD. This CDR3 has 13 residues. CDR3 residues: CAISVDRGYGYTF. For the CDR3, the DNA is TGTGCCATCAGTGTAGACAGGGGCTATGGCTACACCTTC.

The V gene is TRBV18, the J gene TRBJ2-5, with 7 bases that match TRBD1. J gave up 4 bases and V 4 bases, and 6 bases lay outside the gene matches. Germline CDR1 KGHSH, CDR2 LQKENI. The CDR3 contains 14 residues. CDR3: CASSRGYRGETQYF. The DNA for the CDR3 is TGTGCCAGCTCACGGGGCTACAGGGGAGAGACCCAGTACTTC.

The rearrangement links TRBV2 to TRBJ2-7, with TRBD2 matching 9 bases. The CDR3 contains 12 residues. CDR1 is SNHLY, CDR2 FYNNEI, per germline. With 8 bases clipped from V and 4 bases from J, the junction kept 3 bases outside the gene matches. CDR3 loop: CASGLAQYEQYF. In nucleotides, the CDR3 is TGTGCCAGCGGACTAGCGCAATACGAGCAGTACTTC.

V usage is TRBV5-1 and J usage is TRBJ2-7, with D tentatively TRBD1 (5 bases). V was trimmed by 4 bases and J by 2 bases, leaving 10 bases between them. Per germline, CDR1 SGHRS and CDR2 YFSETQ. This CDR3 is built from 13 residues. The CDR3 region is CASSLDITYEQYF. CDR3 nucleotides: TGCGCCAGCAGCCTGGACATAACCTACGAGCAGTACTTC.

The chain links TRBV11-2 to TRBJ1-2, with D hard to call. The V end was cut by 3 bases, the J end by 4 bases, with 15 bases between. The CDR3 sequence is 15 residues long. Germline lookup yields CDR1 SGHAT and CDR2 FQNNGV. The CDR3 region is CASSFSTEASYGYTF. The CDR3 region has the DNA TGTGCCAGCAGCTTTTCGACCGAGGCCTCCTATGGCTACACCTTC.

This clone was recorded only once. The DNA of the CDR3 is TGCGCCAGCAGCCATAGCGGGTCAAGCTCCTACGAGCAGTACTTC. The encoded protein is CASSHSGSSSYEQYF. The chain couples TRBV4-1 to TRBJ2-7, with TRBD2 matching over 7 bases. V lost 3 bases and J lost 0; bases outside the gene matches: 5. This CDR3 has 15 residues. Germline lookup yields CDR1 MGHRA and CDR2 YSYEKL.

The chain combines TRBV7-2 with TRBJ1-1; 9 nucleotides agree with TRBD1. Per the germline V gene, CDR1 is SGHTA and CDR2 is FQGNSA. The ends lost 2 bases at V and 1 base at J; junction bases unmatched: 2. The length of the CDR3 is 15 residues. CDR3 sequence (DNA): TGTGCCAGCAGCTTATGGGGACAGGGGAACACTGAAGCTTTCTTT. Translation gives CASSLWGQGNTEAFF. Full variable domain (rest looked up from reference TRBV7-2 and TRBJ1-1): GAGVSQSPSNKVTEKGKDVELRCDPISGHTALYWYRQSLGQGLEFLIYFQGNSAPDKSGLPSDRFSAERTGGSVSTLTIQRTQQEDSAVYLCASSLWGQGNTEAFFGQGTRLTVV.

The chain couples TRBV7-6 to TRBJ1-1; D ambiguous. Germline CDR1 and CDR2: SGHVS and FNYEAQ. Trimming pared 1 base from V and 4 bases from J, leaving 10 bases between. CDR3 size: 14 residues. The CDR3 coding sequence is TGTGCCAGCAGCTTAGTACCGGGTGCCACTGAAGCTTTCTTT. This gives the protein CASSLVPGATEAFF.

The rearrangement uses TRBV28 and TRBJ2-7; D remains unclear. The CDR3 is 12 amino acids. The V and J ends lost 6 bases and 4 bases respectively, with 10 bases between them. From germline, CDR1 is MDHEN and CDR2 SYDVKM. Here the CDR3 reads CASSPSGYEQYF. The CDR3 nucleotides are TGTGCCAGCAGCCCTTCCGGGTACGAGCAGTACTTC.

This clone was recorded many times. V and J are TRBV5-6 and TRBJ1-2; perhaps TRBD1 as D (6 bases). Germline CDR1 reads SGHDT; CDR2 reads YYEEEE. The CDR3 runs 17 residues. Trimming stripped 2 bases from V and 2 bases from J, with 19 bases between. In DNA form, the CDR3 reads TGTGCCAGCAGCTTATTCTCCCCTAGACAGGCCAACTATGGCTACACCTTC. This gives the protein CASSLFSPRQANYGYTF. The full variable domain, with the rest looked up from reference TRBV5-6 and TRBJ1-2, is DAGVTQSPTHLIKTRGQQVTLRCSPKSGHDTVSWYQQALGQGPQFIFQYYEEEERQRGNFPDRFSGHQFPNYSSELNVNALLLGDSALYLCASSLFSPRQANYGYTFGSGTRLTVV.

In its sample, this clone was seen a few times. The V and J genes are TRBV2 and TRBJ2-5; 7 bases are shared with TRBD2. The CDR3 is 16 amino acids. V shed 7 bases and J 1 base; nucleotides not matched to a gene: 12. Germline CDR1 SNHLY, CDR2 FYNNEI. The CDR3 DNA is TGTGCCAGCACAGGGAAAAGGAGCGGGGCCCAAGAGACCCAGTACTTC. Its protein product is CASTGKRSGAQETQYF.

The V and J genes are TRBV19 and TRBJ1-2; possibly TRBD1 for D (5 bases). Germline CDR1 reads LNHDA; CDR2 reads SQIVND (reference sequence). V lost 10 bases, J lost 4 bases, and 13 bases lay in between. This CDR3 is built from 12 residues. As DNA, the CDR3 is TGTGCCACCACCCCTAGGGGCTATGGCTACACCTTC. Translation: CATTPRGYGYTF.

Comments on this clone: This CDR3 is also generated by other DNA sequences in the sample. The rearrangement joins TRBV7-9 to TRBJ1-6, with TRBD1 identical over 7 bases. The ends lost 5 bases at V and 10 bases at J; junction bases unmatched: 8. Germline CDR1 SEHNR, CDR2 FQNEAQ (reference sequence). This CDR3 has 14 amino acids. The CDR3 DNA reads TGTGCCAGCAGCCGAGACAGGGTTGGCTCACCCCTCCACTTT. This sequence encodes CASSRDRVGSPLHF.

This clone was picked up a small number of times. The chain recombines TRBV28 with TRBJ1-4; D remains ambiguous. This CDR3 spans 17 amino acids. Germline CDR1 reads MDHEN; CDR2 reads SYDVKM. The V and J ends lost 1 base and 0 bases respectively, with 12 bases between them. In DNA form, the CDR3 reads TGTGCCAGCAGTTTATCAGGTTTTCTTGCAACTAATGAAAAACTGTTTTTT. It yields the protein CASSLSGFLATNEKLFF.

CDR3 sequence reads: CASSHGQGKTGNTIYF. CDR3 nucleotides: TGTGCCAGCAGCCACGGACAGGGGAAAACCGGAAACACCATATATTTT. This chain joins TRBV5-6 and TRBJ1-3, with 9 nucleotides matching TRBD1. Germline V CDR1 and CDR2: SGHDT, YYEEEE. This CDR3 has 16 amino acids. With 4 bases clipped from V and 4 bases from J, the junction kept 9 bases outside the gene matches.

The chain has TRBV19 and TRBJ2-7; 7 nucleotides line up with TRBD1. The length of the CDR3 is 15 residues. CDR1 and CDR2 (germline): LNHDA, SQIVND (reference sequence). V shed 4 bases and J 2 bases; nucleotides not matched to a gene: 8. The CDR3 here is CASSNRQGNPYEQYF. Here the CDR3 DNA reads TGTGCCAGTAGTAACCGACAGGGTAACCCCTACGAGCAGTACTTC.

The chain employs TRBV19 and TRBJ1-2; D remains unclear. CDR1 LNHDA and CDR2 SQIVND come from the germline V gene (reference sequence). The CDR3 has 12 amino acids. The V end was cut by 3 bases, the J end by 4 bases, with 6 bases between. The CDR3 reads CASSIDSYGYTF. The CDR3, as DNA: TGTGCCAGTAGTATCGATTCCTATGGCTACACCTTC.

The gene calls are TRBV27 and TRBJ2-7; TRBD2 matches at 15 bases. J gave up 6 bases and V 4 bases, and 13 bases lay outside the gene matches. Per germline, CDR1 MNHEY and CDR2 SMNVEV (reference sequence). The CDR3 has 18 amino acids. CDR3 DNA sequence: TGTGCCAGCAGTTCCCAGGGCCCCTCGGGACTAGCGGGAGGCGAGCAGTACTTC. Translated, it gives CASSSQGPSGLAGGEQYF.

This clone was seen a single time. V and J are TRBV19 and TRBJ2-3; 7 bases agree with TRBD1. Germline V gives CDR1 LNHDA, CDR2 SQIVND (reference sequence). The CDR3 contains 14 residues. With 9 bases clipped from V and 4 bases from J, the junction kept 10 bases outside the gene matches. DNA of the CDR3: TGTGCCAGCCTTCGACCAGGGGGTTCAGATACGCAGTATTTT. It translates to CASLRPGGSDTQYF.

As to this clone: A far larger clone is only one base removed, so a read error is likely. The chain is built from TRBV6-5 and TRBJ1-5; no clear D gene. The germline gives CDR1 MNHEY, CDR2 SVGAGI. V was trimmed by 6 bases and J by 0 bases, leaving 12 bases between them. The CDR3 loop spans 15 amino acids. The DNA of the CDR3 is TGTGCCAGCAGACCAACAAGGTATAGCAATCAGCCCCAGCATTTT. It yields the protein CASRPTRYSNQPQHF.

This chain joins TRBV28 and TRBJ2-3; 7 bases are a match to TRBD2. V shed 8 bases, J shed 0 bases, and the junction held 5 bases outside the gene matches. There are 14 residues in the CDR3. CDR1 and CDR2 (germline): MDHEN, SYDVKM. Here the CDR3 DNA reads TGTGCCAGCGTCGGGGGGTTGAGCACAGATACGCAGTATTTT. Amino acids: CASVGGLSTDTQYF.

The rearrangement uses TRBV6-5 and TRBJ1-1; D ambiguous. The CDR3 runs to 11 residues. Germline CDR1 and CDR2: MNHEY and SVGAGI. The germline V and J ends were trimmed by 8 bases and 4 bases, with 8 bases remaining between them. The CDR3 DNA is TGTGCCAGCGAGGTGGGCACTGAAGCTTTCTTT. As protein: CASEVGTEAFF.

Comment on this clone: Other nucleotide sequences from this sample produce the same CDR3. The J gene is TRBJ1-6, the V gene TRBV7-2, with unresolved D. The V end was cut by 1 base, the J end by 0 bases, with 4 bases between. The CDR3 is made up of 15 amino acids. Germline assignment: CDR1 SGHTA and CDR2 FQGNSA. The CDR3 sequence: CASSLGSSYNSPLHF. The CDR3 DNA is TGTGCCAGCAGCTTAGGGAGCTCCTATAATTCACCCCTCCACTTT.